The 20 T cell receptor beta chains given below trace back to one sample, sequenced in a study of beta chain features in type 1 diabetes. Expressed TCRB transcripts got sequenced, as all isolated RNA was reverse transcribed. TCRdb's table, derived via immunoSEQ multiplex PCR, lists solely in-frame clones and lacks some. The sample gives 620,000 or so clones, 15% to 18% of which show up once; 0.09% to 0.095% is in the top ten. The sample taken for sequencing was naive CD4+ T cells from blood. Receptors originate from a young man in good health.

This rearrangement joins TRBV5-4 to TRBJ2-5; the D gene is possibly TRBD1 (5 bases). Germline CDR1 is SGHNT and CDR2 is YYREEE (reference sequence). The CDR3 is 14 amino acids. V lost 1 base, J lost 1 base, and 8 bases lay in between. CDR3 sequence (DNA): TGTGCCAGCAGCTTGTGGCAGGGCCAAGAGACCCAGTACTTC. It yields the protein CASSLWQGQETQYF.

This clone was counted only a few times. The genes are TRBV19 and TRBJ2-7; D is perhaps TRBD1 or TRBD2 (6 bases each). Germline V gene lookup returns CDR1 LNHDA and CDR2 SQIVND (reference sequence). With 5 bases removed from V and 1 base from J, the gap between germline ends came to 15 bases. The CDR3 loop spans 15 amino acids. The CDR3 DNA is TGTGCCAGTAGTCCACGGGGGACAACGTCCTACGAGCAGTACTTC. As protein: CASSPRGTTSYEQYF.

This clone has just a few counts. This chain uses TRBV7-3 with TRBJ2-4; tentative D call: TRBD2 (6 bases). Between the trimmed V and J ends, which lost 5 bases and 6 bases, there was a span of 14 bases. The germline V gene has CDR1 SGHTA and CDR2 FQGTGA. The CDR3 spans 14 residues. The chain's CDR3 is CASSPGERINIQYF. CDR3 in DNA: TGTGCCAGCAGCCCGGGGGAGCGGATAAACATTCAGTACTTC. Drawing the rest from reference TRBV7-3 and TRBJ2-4, the complete variable domain is GAGVSQTPSNKVTEKGKYVELRCDPISGHTALYWYRQSLGQGPEFLIYFQGTGAADDSGLPNDRFFAVRPEGSVSTLKIQRTERGDSAVYLCASSPGERINIQYFGAGTRLSVL.

This clone was found a few times. V is TRBV5-4 and J is TRBJ2-7; D remains unclear. Germline loops: CDR1 SGHNT, CDR2 YYREEE (reference sequence). This CDR3 comprises 17 residues. V was cut by 2 bases and J by 0 bases, with 18 bases left in between. This CDR3 is CASSFNRARAHSYEQYF. The CDR3 DNA reads as TGTGCCAGCAGCTTCAATAGGGCCAGAGCCCACTCCTACGAGCAGTACTTC.

This clone was picked up a small number of times. V gene TRBV12-5 combines with J gene TRBJ2-3; D ambiguous. There are 15 residues in the CDR3. Germline CDR1 is LGHNT and CDR2 is FRNRAP. Deletions cut 1 base from V and 0 bases from J, with 8 bases between. The CDR3 loop reads CASGLGPGSTDTQYF. The DNA for the CDR3 is TGTGCTAGTGGTTTGGGCCCAGGTAGCACAGATACGCAGTATTTT. The entire variable domain, with the rest obtained from reference TRBV12-5 and TRBJ2-3, is as follows: DARVTQTPRHKVTEMGQEVTMRCQPILGHNTVFWYRQTMMQGLELLAYFRNRAPLDDSGMPKDRFSAEMPDATLATLKIQPSEPRDSAVYFCASGLGPGSTDTQYFGPGTRLTVL.

This clone showed up just a few times. The chain uses TRBV5-1 and TRBJ2-3; weak D call: TRBD1 (6 bases). The CDR3 length is 17 residues. V lost 3 bases and J 2 bases, leaving 19 bases between the germline ends. Germline lookup yields CDR1 SGHRS and CDR2 YFSETQ. The CDR3 spells CASSSPFGTLNTDTQYF. The CDR3 DNA follows: TGCGCCAGCAGCTCACCCTTCGGGACACTTAACACAGATACGCAGTATTTT.

This clone was observed a handful of times. The chain combines TRBV15 with TRBJ2-5, with D possibly being TRBD1 (5 bases). The CDR3 is 13 residues long. Germline loops: CDR1 LNHNV, CDR2 YYDKDF (reference sequence). The V end was cut by 6 bases, the J end by 2 bases, with 10 bases between. The CDR3 DNA reads TGTGCCACCAGGCGACAGATTCAAGAGACCCAGTACTTC. It codes for CATRRQIQETQYF. The full variable domain, with the rest looked up from reference TRBV15 and TRBJ2-5, is DAMVIQNPRYQVTQFGKPVTLSCSQTLNHNVMYWYQQKSSQAPKLLFHYYDKDFNNEADTPDNFQSRRPNTSFCFLDIRSPGLGDTAMYLCATRRQIQETQYFGPGTRLLVL.

The sample holds a few counts of this clone. The germline gene is not matched at one end of the junction; a read error may be the cause. The V gene is TRBV6-6, the J gene TRBJ2-5; D gene uncertain. CDR1 is MNHNY and CDR2 is SVGAGI in the germline V gene (reference sequence). The length of the CDR3 is 13 residues. The CDR3 sequence is CAGKDPLQEAQYF. The CDR3 DNA reads TGTGCCGGAAAGGATCCCTTACAAGAGGCCCAGTACTTC.

This clone was seen a handful of times. V usage is TRBV14 and J usage is TRBJ2-5; D might be TRBD1 or TRBD2, each matching 5 bases. Germline V lookup: CDR1 SGHDN, CDR2 FVKESK. Trimming shortened V by 4 bases and J by 3 bases, and 18 bases separated the two germline ends. The CDR3 has 16 residues. The chain's CDR3 is CASSPARWGFKETQYF. CDR3 DNA: TGTGCCAGCAGCCCAGCCCGATGGGGGTTTAAAGAGACCCAGTACTTC.

This chain uses TRBV6-6 with TRBJ1-2; no clear D. Deletions cut 6 bases from V and 1 base from J, with 12 bases between. Germline loops: CDR1 MNHNY, CDR2 SVGAGI (reference sequence). CDR3 size: 14 residues. CDR3 sequence: CASRTGTRNYGYTF. Written as DNA, the CDR3 is TGTGCCAGCAGAACGGGCACACGTAACTATGGCTACACCTTC.

The rearrangement joins TRBV20-1 to TRBJ2-1; D not certain. Deletions cut 3 bases from V and 12 bases from J, with 9 bases between. The CDR3 covers 10 residues. Germline-derived CDR1 and CDR2 are DFQATT and SNEGSKA (reference sequence). CDR3 DNA sequence: TGCAGTGCTAGTTCGGTATGGCAGTTCTTC. Its translation is CSASSVWQFF.

This clone occurred a few times. The CDR3 DNA reads as TGTGCCAGCAACAAACAGGGGGCGAACACTGAAGCTTTCTTT. Protein: CASNKQGANTEAFF. J is TRBJ1-1 and V is TRBV2; 9 bases match TRBD1. The junction had 4 bases not matched to a gene; V was cut back by 7 bases and J by 1 base. Germline CDR1 is SNHLY and CDR2 is FYNNEI. This CDR3 has 14 residues. Together with reference TRBV2 and TRBJ1-1, the CDR3 gives the full variable domain: EPEVTQTPSHQVTQMGQEVILRCVPISNHLYFYWYRQILGQKVEFLVSFYNNEISEKSEIFDDQFSVERPDGSNFTLKIRSTKLEDSAMYFCASNKQGANTEAFFGQGTRLTVV.

A few counts support this clone. The chain links TRBV5-1 to TRBJ2-3, with D uncertain. The germline CDR1 and CDR2 sequences are SGHRS and YFSETQ. This CDR3 has 14 amino acids. V lost 4 bases, J lost 4 bases, and 13 bases lay in between. The CDR3 region is CASSLLLGSDTQYF. For the CDR3, the DNA is TGCGCCAGCAGCCTCCTATTGGGGTCAGATACGCAGTATTTT.

This clone has just a few counts. V gene TRBV7-9 combines with J gene TRBJ2-7; no reliable D call. CDR1 SEHNR and CDR2 FQNEAQ come from the germline V gene (reference sequence). The CDR3 covers 13 residues. V lost 1 base and J 1 base, leaving 5 bases between the germline ends. In DNA form, the CDR3 reads TGTGCCAGCAGCTTAGTACCTTCCTACGAGCAGTACTTC. The encoded protein is CASSLVPSYEQYF.

The chain couples TRBV7-2 to TRBJ2-1; no clear D. V gave up 1 base and J gave up 2 bases, with 15 bases separating them. The germline gives CDR1 SGHTA, CDR2 FQGNSA. There are 17 residues in the CDR3. CDR3 sequence reads: CASSLVIGKGTYNEQFF. Written as DNA, the CDR3 is TGTGCCAGCAGCTTAGTGATCGGAAAAGGCACCTACAATGAGCAGTTCTTC.

The chain recombines TRBV5-1 with TRBJ2-1, with 7 bases aligning to TRBD2. This CDR3 contains 16 residues. Germline CDR1 SGHRS, CDR2 YFSETQ. Trimming cost V 0 bases and J 2 bases; bases outside gene matches: 5. This CDR3 is CASSLDAGVAYNEQFF. The CDR3 coding sequence is TGCGCCAGCAGCTTGGATGCGGGAGTGGCCTACAATGAGCAGTTCTTC.

The CDR3 region is CASSESRTDTQYF. CDR3 nucleotide sequence: TGTGCCAGCAGTGAAAGCCGCACAGATACGCAGTATTTT. This rearrangement joins TRBV6-4 to TRBJ2-3; D is ambiguous. CDR3 length equals 13 residues. Trimming shortened V by 3 bases and J by 1 base, and 5 bases separated the two germline ends. Germline CDR1 reads MRHNA; CDR2 reads SNTAGT.

This clone has a handful of counts. V gene TRBV28 combines with J gene TRBJ1-4, with no clear D. V gave up 2 bases and J gave up 8 bases, with 6 bases separating them. Germline-derived CDR1 and CDR2 are MDHEN and SYDVKM. There are 12 residues in the CDR3. The CDR3 DNA sequence: TGTGCCAGCAGTTTAAAGCGGGAAAAACTGTTTTTT. Amino acids: CASSLKREKLFF.

This clone was seen more than once but under ten times. The chain links TRBV4-1 to TRBJ2-3; a weak D match, TRBD2 (6 bases). Germline CDR1 MGHRA, CDR2 YSYEKL. Trimming pared 2 bases from V and 9 bases from J, leaving 12 bases between. The CDR3 extends over 13 amino acids. The CDR3 region has the DNA TGCGCCAGCAGCCAATGGAGGGGTGAGACGCAGTATTTT. The encoded protein is CASSQWRGETQYF.

This clone has just a few counts. The genes are TRBV25-1 and TRBJ1-1, with 10 bases that match TRBD1. The CDR3 extends over 14 amino acids. Germline V gives CDR1 MGHDK, CDR2 SYGVNS. The V and J ends lost 8 bases and 10 bases, in that order; junction bases with no gene match: 13. CDR3 DNA sequence: TGTGCCAGCGCAGAGCTCGACAGGGGGCGGGGAGCTTTCTTT. Translating gives CASAELDRGRGAFF. The full variable domain, with the rest looked up from reference TRBV25-1 and TRBJ1-1, is EADIYQTPRYLVIGTGKKITLECSQTMGHDKMYWYQQDPGMELHLIHYSYGVNSTEKGDLSSESTVSRIRTEHFPLTLESARPSHTSQYLCASAELDRGRGAFFGQGTRLTVV.